Sequencing of this T cell receptor (beta chain) was carried out in a study of cytomegalovirus exposure and HLA in healthy donors. This clone was found once. The table came from immunoSEQ multiplex PCR; TCRdb's copy has only in-frame clones and leaves some out. The sample holds approximately 170,000 clones; less than 85% are singletons and the top ten take 16%. The donors were part of the validation cohort, which consisted of more than 90 subjects and was separate from the first cohort of 666 subjects. The CDR3 runs to 15 residues. Trimming cost V 0 bases and J 8 bases; bases outside gene matches: 6. Germline lookup yields CDR1 KGHSH and CDR2 LQKENI.

Sequencing input: PBMCs. This TCR derives from a man in his late teens or twenties in good health and CMV-seropositive. V usage is TRBV18 and J usage is TRBJ2-1; 8 nucleotides align to TRBD2. In DNA form, the CDR3 reads TGTGCCAGCTCACCACCAAGCGGGAGCGGTGATGAGCAGTTCTTC. The encoded protein is CASSPPSGSGDEQFF.